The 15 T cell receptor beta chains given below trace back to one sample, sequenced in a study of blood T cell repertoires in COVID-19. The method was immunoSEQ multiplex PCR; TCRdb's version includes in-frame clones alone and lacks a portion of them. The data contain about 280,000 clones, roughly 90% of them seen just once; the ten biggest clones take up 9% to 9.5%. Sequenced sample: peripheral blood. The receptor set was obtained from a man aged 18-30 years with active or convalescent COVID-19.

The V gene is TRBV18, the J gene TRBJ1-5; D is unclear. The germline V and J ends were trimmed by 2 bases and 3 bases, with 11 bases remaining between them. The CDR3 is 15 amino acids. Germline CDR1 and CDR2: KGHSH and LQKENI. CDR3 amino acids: CASSPNEGPNQPQHF. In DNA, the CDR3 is TGTGCCAGCTCACCAAACGAGGGCCCCAATCAGCCCCAGCATTTT.

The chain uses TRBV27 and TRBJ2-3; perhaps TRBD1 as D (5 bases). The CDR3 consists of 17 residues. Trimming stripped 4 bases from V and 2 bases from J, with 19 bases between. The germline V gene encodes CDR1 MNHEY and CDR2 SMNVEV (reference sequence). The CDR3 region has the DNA TGTGCCAGCAGTTCCCCAAGGGGCGAGAAGTTCACAGATACGCAGTATTTT. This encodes CASSSPRGEKFTDTQYF.

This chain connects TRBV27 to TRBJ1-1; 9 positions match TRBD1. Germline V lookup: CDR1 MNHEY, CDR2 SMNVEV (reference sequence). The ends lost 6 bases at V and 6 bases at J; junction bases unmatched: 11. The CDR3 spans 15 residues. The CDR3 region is CASSKTGGPGPEAFF. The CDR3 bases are TGTGCCAGCAGCAAGACAGGGGGACCGGGCCCTGAAGCTTTCTTT.

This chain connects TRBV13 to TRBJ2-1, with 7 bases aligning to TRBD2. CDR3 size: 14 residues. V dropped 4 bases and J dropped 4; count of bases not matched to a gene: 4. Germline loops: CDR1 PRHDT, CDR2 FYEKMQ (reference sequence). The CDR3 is CASSSGSGYNEQFF. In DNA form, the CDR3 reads TGTGCCAGCAGCTCAGGTAGCGGGTACAATGAGCAGTTCTTC. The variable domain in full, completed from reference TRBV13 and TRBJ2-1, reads AAGVIQSPRHLIKEKRETATLKCYPIPRHDTVYWYQQGPGQDPQFLISFYEKMQSDKGSIPDRFSAQQFSDYHSELNMSSLELGDSALYFCASSSGSGYNEQFFGPGTRLTVL.

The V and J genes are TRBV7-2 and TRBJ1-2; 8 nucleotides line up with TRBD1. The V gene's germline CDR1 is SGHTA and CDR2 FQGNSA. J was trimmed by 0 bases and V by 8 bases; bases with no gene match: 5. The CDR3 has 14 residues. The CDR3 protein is CASGQGPANYGYTF. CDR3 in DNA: TGTGCCAGCGGACAGGGCCCAGCTAACTATGGCTACACCTTC.

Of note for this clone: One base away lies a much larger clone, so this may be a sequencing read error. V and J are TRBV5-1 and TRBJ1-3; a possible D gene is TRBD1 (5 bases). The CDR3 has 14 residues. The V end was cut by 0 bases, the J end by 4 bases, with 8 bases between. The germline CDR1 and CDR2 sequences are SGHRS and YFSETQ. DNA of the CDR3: TGCGCCAGCAGCTTGGCGGGGGACGGAAACACCATATATTTT. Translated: CASSLAGDGNTIYF.

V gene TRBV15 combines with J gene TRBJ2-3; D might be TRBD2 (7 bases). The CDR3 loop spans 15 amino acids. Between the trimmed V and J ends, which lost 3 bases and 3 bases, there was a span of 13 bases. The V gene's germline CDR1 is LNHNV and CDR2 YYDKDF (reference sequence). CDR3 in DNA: TGTGCCACCAGCAGCGGGGGGCGTAGAACAGATACGCAGTATTTT. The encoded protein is CATSSGGRRTDTQYF.

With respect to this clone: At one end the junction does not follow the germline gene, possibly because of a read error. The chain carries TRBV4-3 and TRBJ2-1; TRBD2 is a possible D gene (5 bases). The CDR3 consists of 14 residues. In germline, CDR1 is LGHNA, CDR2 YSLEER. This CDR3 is CASSQGYPEGTMLF. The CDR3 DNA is TGCGCCAGCAGCCAAGGCTACCCCGAGGGAACTATGCTCTTC.

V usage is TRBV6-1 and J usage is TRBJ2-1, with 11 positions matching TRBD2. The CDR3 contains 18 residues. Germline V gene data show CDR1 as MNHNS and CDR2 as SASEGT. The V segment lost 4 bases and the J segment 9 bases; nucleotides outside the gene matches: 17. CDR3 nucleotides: TGTGCCAGCAGTGGTTCTAGCGGGGGGTCCCAAGTTCAGAGTGAGCAGTTCTTC. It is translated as CASSGSSGGSQVQSEQFF.

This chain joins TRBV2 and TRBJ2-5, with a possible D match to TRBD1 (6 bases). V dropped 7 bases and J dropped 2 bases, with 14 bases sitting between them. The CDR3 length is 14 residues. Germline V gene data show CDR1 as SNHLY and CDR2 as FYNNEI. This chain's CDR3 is CASKLWDTQETQYF. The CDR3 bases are TGTGCCAGCAAACTATGGGACACTCAAGAGACCCAGTACTTC.

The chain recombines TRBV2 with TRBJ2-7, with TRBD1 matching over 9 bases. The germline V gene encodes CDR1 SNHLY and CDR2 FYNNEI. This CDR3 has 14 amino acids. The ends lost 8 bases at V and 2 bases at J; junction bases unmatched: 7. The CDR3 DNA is TGTGCCAGCTTAACAGGGGGCCGAGCCTACGAGCAGTACTTC. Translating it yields CASLTGGRAYEQYF.

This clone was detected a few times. CDR3 in amino acids: CASKDGWTGNNGYTF. As DNA, the CDR3 is TGTGCCAGCAAAGACGGGTGGACAGGGAATAATGGCTACACCTTC. The rearrangement links TRBV6-5 to TRBJ1-2; 8 bases are shared with TRBD1. V trimming: 7 bases; J trimming: 6 bases; junction bases outside the gene matches: 13. The V gene's germline CDR1 is MNHEY and CDR2 SVGAGI. The CDR3 covers 15 residues.

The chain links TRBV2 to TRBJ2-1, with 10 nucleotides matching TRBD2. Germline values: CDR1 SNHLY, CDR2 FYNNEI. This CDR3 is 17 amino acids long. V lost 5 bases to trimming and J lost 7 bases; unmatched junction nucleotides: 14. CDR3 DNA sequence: TGTGCCAGCAGTAGCAACACAGCGGGGGGGCCTGGTAATGAGCAGTTCTTC. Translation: CASSSNTAGGPGNEQFF. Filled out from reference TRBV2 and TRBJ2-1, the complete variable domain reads EPEVTQTPSHQVTQMGQEVILRCVPISNHLYFYWYRQILGQKVEFLVSFYNNEISEKSEIFDDQFSVERPDGSNFTLKIRSTKLEDSAMYFCASSSNTAGGPGNEQFFGPGTRLTVL.

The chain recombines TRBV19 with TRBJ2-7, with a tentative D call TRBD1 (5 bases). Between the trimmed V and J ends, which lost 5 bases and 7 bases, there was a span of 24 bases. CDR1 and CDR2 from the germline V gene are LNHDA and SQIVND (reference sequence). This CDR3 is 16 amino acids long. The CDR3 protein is CASSQTTESSRLEQYF. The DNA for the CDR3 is TGTGCCAGTAGTCAAACGACAGAATCCTCTCGTCTGGAGCAGTACTTC.

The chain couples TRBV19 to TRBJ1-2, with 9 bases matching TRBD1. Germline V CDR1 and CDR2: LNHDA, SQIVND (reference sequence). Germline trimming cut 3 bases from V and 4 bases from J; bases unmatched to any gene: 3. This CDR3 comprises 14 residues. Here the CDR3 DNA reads TGTGCCAGTAGTATTGGGACAGGGACCTATGGCTACACCTTC. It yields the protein CASSIGTGTYGYTF.